The 5 T cell receptor beta chains below come from one sample, sequenced in a study of regulatory T cells in long-lasting Graves disease. Building the TCR beta libraries relied on iRepertoire HTBI primers, and CDR3 regions underwent Arm-PCR. TCRdb processed the multiplex PCR reads anew with MiXCR; each CDR3 protein has one entry. The sample has 500,000 or so distinct CDR3 sequences; 15% to 20% are singletons. Specified time point: newly diagnosed GD, antithyroid drugs for less than 3 months. From PBMCs, RNA was extracted and then used to make the TCR library. Another study also made use of these data, one on T cells in Graves' hyperthyroidism and ophthalmopathy.

The sample in question was peripheral blood mononuclear cells (PBMCs), obtained at new diagnosis, from a patient treated with antithyroid drugs. Source of these receptors: a woman aged 40-65 years with Graves disease.

Remarks on this clonotype: Being one base from a much bigger clone, this may be a read error. Here the CDR3 reads CARSRQGPLKTQYF. CDR3 sequence (DNA): TGTGCCCGCAGCCGACAGGGACCCCTTAAGACCCAGTACTTC. V usage is TRBV3-1 and J usage is TRBJ2-5; 7 bases fit TRBD1. In germline, CDR1 is LGHDT, CDR2 YNNKEL (reference sequence). The CDR3 spans 14 residues.

This clonotype was seen repeatedly, ten times or more. The chain uses TRBV30 and TRBJ2-3; TRBD1 aligns across 12 bases. V shed 8 bases and J 0 bases; nucleotides not matched to a gene: 12. This CDR3 has 17 amino acids. CDR1 GTSNPN and CDR2 SVGIG come from the germline V gene (reference sequence). CDR3 nucleotide sequence: TGTGCCGGGACAGGGGGCTTCCACAGGGACAGCACAGATACGCAGTATTTT. It yields the protein CAGTGGFHRDSTDTQYF.

Many counts were recorded for this clonotype. The rearrangement links TRBV6-5 to TRBJ1-5; maybe TRBD1 (6 bases). Germline V CDR1 and CDR2: MNHEY, SVGAGI. The CDR3 runs 15 residues. Trimming shortened V by 4 bases and J by 2 bases, and 12 bases separated the two germline ends. The CDR3 loop is CASSSQGRGNQPQHF. CDR3 nucleotide sequence: TGTGCCAGCAGTTCACAGGGTCGCGGCAATCAGCCCCAGCATTTT.

This clonotype was seen repeatedly, ten times or more. The chain is built from TRBV11-2 and TRBJ1-4, with D uncertain. The CDR3 is 15 amino acids. With 5 bases removed from V and 3 bases from J, the gap between germline ends came to 13 bases. Germline loops: CDR1 SGHAT, CDR2 FQNNGV. Here the CDR3 reads CASSLWSGANEKLFF. CDR3 bases: TGTGCCAGCAGCCTTTGGTCGGGAGCTAATGAAAAACTGTTTTTT.

This clonotype was counted a few times. The chain carries TRBV9 and TRBJ1-6; D perhaps matches TRBD1 (5 bases). Germline V CDR1 and CDR2: SGDLS, YYNGEE. V lost 2 bases and J 8 bases, leaving 11 bases between the germline ends. This CDR3 is built from 14 residues. As DNA, the CDR3 is TGTGCCAGCAGCGTTCTGGACAAAGATTCACCCCTCCACTTT. This gives the protein CASSVLDKDSPLHF.